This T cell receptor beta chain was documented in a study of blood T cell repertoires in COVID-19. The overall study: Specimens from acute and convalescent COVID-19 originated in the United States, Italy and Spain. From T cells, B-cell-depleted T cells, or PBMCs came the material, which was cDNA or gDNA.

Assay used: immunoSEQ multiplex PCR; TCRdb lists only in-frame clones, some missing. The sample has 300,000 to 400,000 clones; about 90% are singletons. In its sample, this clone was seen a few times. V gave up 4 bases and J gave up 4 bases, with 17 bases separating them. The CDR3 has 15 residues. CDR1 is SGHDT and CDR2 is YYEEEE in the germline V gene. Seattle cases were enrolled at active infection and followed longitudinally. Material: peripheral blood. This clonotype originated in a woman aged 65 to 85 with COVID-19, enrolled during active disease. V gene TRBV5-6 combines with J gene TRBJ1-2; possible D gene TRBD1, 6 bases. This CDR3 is CASSPDWDTIYGYTF. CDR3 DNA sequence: TGTGCCAGCAGCCCTGACTGGGACACTATCTATGGCTACACCTTC.